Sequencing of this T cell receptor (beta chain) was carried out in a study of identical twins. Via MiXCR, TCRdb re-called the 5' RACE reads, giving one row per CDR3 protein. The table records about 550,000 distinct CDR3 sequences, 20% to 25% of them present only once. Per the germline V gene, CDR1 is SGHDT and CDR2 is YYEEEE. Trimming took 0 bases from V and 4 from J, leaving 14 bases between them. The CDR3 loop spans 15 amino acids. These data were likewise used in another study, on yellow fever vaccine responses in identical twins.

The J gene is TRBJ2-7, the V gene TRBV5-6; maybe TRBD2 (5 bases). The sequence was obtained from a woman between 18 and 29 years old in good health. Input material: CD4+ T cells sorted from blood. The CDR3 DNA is TGTGCCAGCAGCTTGGAGGGAGTCCGTACTTACGAGCAGTACTTC. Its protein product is CASSLEGVRTYEQYF.